These 8 T cell receptor beta chains were all obtained from the same sample, sequenced in a study of control samples from healthy donors and cancer patients. TCRdb's copy holds only in-frame clones and misses some; the assay was immunoSEQ multiplex PCR. The sample has 110,000 to 150,000 clones; about 90% are singletons. Sequenced sample: blood. The receptor source for this set is a man between 18 and 29 years old in good health.

The chain is built from TRBV15 and TRBJ2-3; weak D call: TRBD1 (5 bases). This CDR3 comprises 15 residues. Per germline, CDR1 LNHNV and CDR2 YYDKDF (reference sequence). Deletions cut 2 bases from V and 1 base from J, with 10 bases between. The CDR3 DNA follows: TGTGCCACCAGCAGACATCTACAGGGCACAGATACGCAGTATTTT. It is translated as CATSRHLQGTDTQYF.

This sequence joins TRBV9 and TRBJ1-6, with 7 bases identical to TRBD1. Germline V gives CDR1 SGDLS, CDR2 YYNGEE. The J segment lost 6 bases and the V segment lost 4 bases, leaving 10 bases of the junction unmatched. This CDR3 has 16 residues. The CDR3 loop reads CASSPRSTGTNSPLHF. CDR3 coding DNA: TGTGCCAGCAGCCCCCGTTCGACAGGGACTAATTCACCCCTCCACTTT. Complete variable domain (other parts from reference TRBV9 and TRBJ1-6): DSGVTQTPKHLITATGQRVTLRCSPRSGDLSVYWYQQSLDQGLQFLIQYYNGEERAKGNILERFSAQQFPDLHSELNLSSLELGDSALYFCASSPRSTGTNSPLHFGNGTRLTVT.

This clone was observed once. The chain links TRBV18 to TRBJ2-7; D unresolved. V lost 3 bases, J lost 5 bases, and 11 bases lay in between. This CDR3 spans 13 amino acids. Germline V lookup: CDR1 KGHSH, CDR2 LQKENI. CDR3 sequence reads: CASSPSGSDEQYF. CDR3 in DNA: TGTGCCAGCTCACCTTCTGGCTCGGACGAGCAGTACTTC.

V gene TRBV6-5 combines with J gene TRBJ2-7; D gene ambiguous. This CDR3 is built from 15 residues. CDR1 MNHEY and CDR2 SVGAGI come from the germline V gene. The germline V and J ends were trimmed by 2 bases and 0 bases, with 11 bases remaining between them. This chain's CDR3 is CASSYSPISSYEQYF. The CDR3 DNA reads TGTGCCAGCAGTTACAGTCCTATTAGCTCCTACGAGCAGTACTTC.

This chain uses TRBV5-1 with TRBJ2-5; 9 bases are shared with TRBD2. In germline, CDR1 is SGHRS, CDR2 YFSETQ. The CDR3 consists of 16 residues. V gave up 3 bases and J gave up 1 base; unmatched junction bases: 7. The DNA for the CDR3 is TGCGCCAGCAGCTCAGGCGGGGGGGTTACCCAAGAGACCCAGTACTTC. It specifies CASSSGGGVTQETQYF.

The J gene is TRBJ2-5, the V gene TRBV12-3 or TRBV12-4; 10 bases agree with TRBD2. There are 13 residues in the CDR3. The V segment lost 6 bases and the J segment 5 bases; nucleotides outside the gene matches: 3. Here the CDR3 reads CASRAGGPETQYF. The CDR3 nucleotides read TGTGCCAGCAGAGCGGGGGGGCCGGAGACCCAGTACTTC.

In DNA, the CDR3 is TGTGCCAGCAGCCCTCGGACTAGCGGATCCCACCAGACCCAGTACTTC. Protein: CASSPRTSGSHQTQYF. The chain links TRBV3-1 (or the pseudogene TRBV3-2) to TRBJ2-5, with 10 bases lining up with TRBD2. CDR1 LGHDT and CDR2 YNNKEL come from the germline V gene (reference sequence). J was trimmed by 6 bases and V by 4 bases; bases with no gene match: 11. The CDR3 contains 16 residues.

This clone was detected once. The CDR3 is CASSLGSGTGTYEQYF. The CDR3 DNA reads as TGTGCCAGCAGCTTAGGGTCCGGGACAGGAACCTACGAGCAGTACTTC. The chain uses TRBV7-6 and TRBJ2-7; 8 nucleotides match TRBD1. The CDR3 length is 16 residues. Germline-derived CDR1 and CDR2 are SGHVS and FNYEAQ. Unmatched junction bases numbered 7, after V lost 1 base and J lost 2 bases. The full variable domain, completed using reference TRBV7-6 and TRBJ2-7, is GAGVSQSPRYKVTKRGQDVALRCDPISGHVSLYWYRQALGQGPEFLTYFNYEAQQDKSGLPNDRFSAERPEGSISTLTIQRTEQRDSAMYRCASSLGSGTGTYEQYFGPGTRLTVT.